This TCR beta chain was retrieved from a study of blood T cell repertoires in COVID-19 (dated by TCRdb to the early 2020s). The study in broad terms: The collaborator samples originated in the United States, Italy and Spain and spanned the acute and convalescent phases of COVID-19. The prospective study material was composed of cDNA or gDNA derived from T cells, B-cell-depleted T cells, or PBMCs. Subjects who had been exposed to COVID-19, were actively infected with it, or had recovered from it provided the deeply sampled blood TCRbeta repertoires that made up the dataset. The repertoires were released in a freely available public database intended as a resource for research on the immune response to SARS-CoV-2. The samples were drawn from the first 160 participants of the ongoing ImmuneRACE study and from more than 1,000 subjects provided by 6 global collaborators. A de-identified subject ID, COVID-19 status, age in years and sex were almost always included in the sample metadata. Where HLA class I and class II types were available, the types were taken from metadata supplied by the sample provider, not from assay-based typing.

Study-wide conclusions, independent of this receptor: How much clinical and demographic metadata was included differed by source and by participant, and the metadata was provided uncurated.

TCRbeta CDR3 regions were amplified from genomic DNA using the immunoSEQ Assay, a bias-controlled multiplex PCR. For the original study's pipeline: The number of nucleated cells in each sample was estimated from the amplification of reference gene primers within the assay. To quantify the absolute abundance of each unique TCRbeta CDR3 rearrangement, sequence reads were collapsed and filtered. Productive Simpson clonality was computed per sample as the square root of Simpson's diversity index over productive rearrangements. Entries here come from immuneACCESS through TCRdb and include only in-frame sequences with V and J called. Some clones fail to appear in such tables; in the studies checked, an unresolved V gene covers under half of the shortfall, and the cause of the remainder is unknown. The D gene and trimming were derived from the DNA, and the V and J assignments and clone size from that table. The sample includes about 180,000 clones, with roughly 85% observed a single time. The ten largest clones capture around 24% of the sample.

After removal of 6 bases from V and 5 bases from J, the junction retains 8 bases not matched to a gene. From its cysteine to its phenylalanine, the CDR3 spans 15 amino acids. Left in the record is the CDR3 DNA by itself, 45 bases read in frame from the first base. From a lookup of the germline V gene, CDR1 and CDR2 are SGHRS and YFSETQ. The collaborating institutions used their own protocols to collect whole blood in K2EDTA tubes. For TCRbeta analysis, collaborators shipped samples in one of three forms: frozen whole blood, isolated PBMCs, or DNA extracted from either of those sample types. This clone was detected a few times. Its cognate antigen has yet to be identified. Per-nucleotide qualities are absent, and no much larger clonotype sits a single base away.

Source material: peripheral blood. This chain is built from TRBV5-1 and TRBJ2-1; the junction holds 10 bases that match TRBD1. The TCR originated in a woman aged 65 to 85 with acute or convalescent COVID-19. Here is the DNA: TGCGCCAGCACAACCGGGACAGGGGTCCACAATGAGCAGTTCTTC. This is translated as CASTTGTGVHNEQFF.